Sequencing of this T cell receptor (beta chain) was carried out in a study of shared clonotypes between healthy human individuals. Naive CD8 cells comprised CD45RO-negative, CCR7-positively selected cells, excluding terminally differentiated effector memory CD45RA+ cells. The donor cohort consisted entirely of Caucasian adults residing in Nashville, Tennessee. Original data processing: ImmunoSEQ gave junction-only sequences without quality scores, so filtering differed. Some clones are missing from TCRdb's copy, which holds only in-frame ones; the method was immunoSEQ multiplex PCR. V and J calls and clone size come straight from that table; D and trimming were deduced from the DNA. The repertoire holds about 580,000 clones, with about 98% as singletons. V lost 7 bases, J lost 4 bases, and 6 bases stayed unmatched. The CDR3 runs to 13 residues. Germline CDR1 and CDR2: SGHNT and YYREEE (reference sequence).

Worth noting for this clone: Its antigen remains unknown.

Study results and limitations: A handful of donors shared around 5.2% of their naive CD4 clonotypes.

The sample consisted of naive CD8+ T cells sorted from blood. The V and J genes are TRBV5-4 and TRBJ1-2; 8 bases fit TRBD1. This receptor was taken from a man in his thirties or forties in good health. The CDR3 nucleotides read TGTGCCAGCCAGGACAGGGACGGCTATGGCTACACCTTC. Its protein product is CASQDRDGYGYTF.